These 10 T cell receptor beta chains were all obtained from the same sample, sequenced in a study of shared clonotypes between healthy human individuals. Sequenced by immunoSEQ multiplex PCR; TCRdb stores in-frame clones only, minus some. The sample has some 470,000 clones; 76% are singletons. The sample was PBMCs. The receptors derive from a woman between 40 and 55 years old in good health. Some clones in this sample may be carry-over from other donors' samples.

This chain uses TRBV6-1 with TRBJ2-5; 9 nucleotides match TRBD2. CDR1 MNHNS and CDR2 SASEGT come from the germline V gene. Trimming at V came to 6 bases and at J to 6 bases, leaving 8 bases not matched to a gene. CDR3 length equals 14 residues. DNA of the CDR3: TGTGCCAGCAGACCCGGGACTAGCATGCAGACCCAGTACTTC. This encodes CASRPGTSMQTQYF.

This clone was counted between two and nine times. The chain has TRBV4-3 and TRBJ1-1; 7 bases are shared with TRBD1. The germline V gene has CDR1 LGHNA and CDR2 YSLEER. This CDR3 contains 14 residues. The ends lost 7 bases at V and 1 base at J; junction bases unmatched: 6. CDR3 sequence reads: CASTPHRGNTEAFF. The CDR3 DNA is TGCGCCAGCACGCCTCACAGGGGGAACACTGAAGCTTTCTTT.

The sample holds a few counts of this clone. The V and J genes are TRBV5-5 and TRBJ1-1, with D maybe TRBD1 (5 bases). The length of the CDR3 is 13 residues. V gave up 4 bases and J gave up 4 bases, with 11 bases separating them. CDR1 and CDR2 from the germline V gene are SGHKS and YYEKEE (reference sequence). CDR3 sequence (DNA): TGTGCCAGCAGCCGGCAGGGCGGCACTGAAGCTTTCTTT. It specifies CASSRQGGTEAFF.

This chain connects TRBV7-8 to TRBJ2-7; TRBD2 aligns across 8 bases. Germline V lookup: CDR1 SGHVS, CDR2 FQNEAQ. J was trimmed by 4 bases and V by 5 bases; bases with no gene match: 7. The length of the CDR3 is 14 residues. This CDR3 is CASSPGREGYEQYF. The CDR3 nucleotides are TGTGCCAGCAGCCCGGGACGGGAGGGATACGAGCAGTACTTC.

The CDR3 region has the DNA TGTGCCGGGGGGGGAGATAGCAATCAGCCCCAGCATTTT. It specifies CAGGGDSNQPQHF. The chain carries TRBV28 and TRBJ1-5, with D tentatively TRBD1 (5 bases). This CDR3 has 13 amino acids. V lost 11 bases to trimming and J lost 0 bases, with 11 bases between them. Germline assignment: CDR1 MDHEN and CDR2 SYDVKM.

The chain has TRBV5-5 and TRBJ2-1, with D possibly matching TRBD2 (5 bases). This CDR3 has 15 amino acids. Germline V gene data show CDR1 as SGHKS and CDR2 as YYEKEE (reference sequence). The ends were cut back, 3 bases at V and 7 bases at J, with 17 bases in the middle. CDR3 loop: CASSSSEGLGNEQFF. Here the CDR3 DNA reads TGTGCCAGCAGCTCCTCCGAGGGCCTAGGGAATGAGCAGTTCTTC. The full variable domain, rest sourced from reference TRBV5-5 and TRBJ2-1, is DAGVTQSPTHLIKTRGQQVTLRCSPISGHKSVSWYQQVLGQGPQFIFQYYEKEERGRGNFPDRFSARQFPNYSSELNVNALLLGDSALYLCASSSSEGLGNEQFFGPGTRLTVL.

The chain couples TRBV5-4 to TRBJ1-2, with TRBD1 matching 9 bases. CDR1 SGHNT and CDR2 YYREEE come from the germline V gene (reference sequence). The length of the CDR3 is 13 residues. Trimming took 4 bases from V and 4 from J; bases not matched to a gene: 2. The CDR3 DNA follows: TGTGCCAGCAGCCCGGGACAGGGCTATGGCTACACCTTC. Translated, it gives CASSPGQGYGYTF.

The chain carries TRBV2 and TRBJ1-5; 8 nucleotides align to TRBD1. The germline gives CDR1 SNHLY, CDR2 FYNNEI. This CDR3 is 11 amino acids long. The V gene end was trimmed by 5 bases and the J gene end by 11 bases; junction bases not matched to a gene: 2. CDR3 in amino acids: CASSRTGTQHF. The CDR3 DNA sequence: TGTGCCAGCAGTCGGACAGGGACCCAGCATTTT.

This clone was recorded once. The chain recombines TRBV19 with TRBJ2-3; 8 bases map to TRBD2. There are 15 residues in the CDR3. V was clipped by 6 bases and J by 5 bases; unmatched bases: 10. Germline assignment: CDR1 LNHDA and CDR2 SQIVND (reference sequence). The CDR3 is CASSLGRVRVDTQYF. The CDR3 DNA reads as TGTGCCAGTAGCCTCGGGAGGGTCAGGGTAGATACGCAGTATTTT. The entire variable domain, with the rest obtained from reference TRBV19 and TRBJ2-3, is as follows: DGGITQSPKYLFRKEGQNVTLSCEQNLNHDAMYWYRQDPGQGLRLIYYSQIVNDFQKGDIAEGYSVSREKKESFPLTVTSAQKNPTAFYLCASSLGRVRVDTQYFGPGTRLTVL.

The V call is TRBV6-1, the J call TRBJ1-1; D not certain. Trimming removed 3 bases from V and 0 bases from J, with 11 bases in between. This CDR3 spans 15 amino acids. Germline V lookup: CDR1 MNHNS, CDR2 SASEGT. The CDR3 is CASSDVWKMNTEAFF. The CDR3 DNA reads TGTGCCAGCAGTGACGTTTGGAAGATGAACACTGAAGCTTTCTTT.